The entry below gives a single TCR beta chain sequence along with its context. CDR1 and CDR2 (germline): MRHNA, SNTAGT. The length of the CDR3 is 12 residues. Between the trimmed V and J ends, which lost 3 bases and 5 bases, there was a span of 7 bases. This entry comes from a study of long-term antiretroviral therapy in people with HIV. Survey-level immunoSEQ v3.0 assays were run. Here immunoSEQ multiplex PCR was the method, and the copy in TCRdb shows in-frame clones only, minus some. Here the sample spans approximately 17,000 clones, under 85% being singletons. The TCR originated in a woman aged 45-65 years with HIV. The sequencing here drew on unsorted PBMCs, taken roughly 2.5 years before starting antiretroviral therapy. This sequence joins TRBV6-4 and TRBJ1-2; D remains ambiguous. The CDR3 DNA reads TGTGCCAGCAGTGATGGGTTGTATGGCTACACCTTC. It translates to CASSDGLYGYTF.